The 14 T cell receptor beta chains given below trace back to one sample, sequenced in a study of shared clonotypes between healthy human individuals. Sequencing used immunoSEQ multiplex PCR; TCRdb keeps in-frame clones, though not all of them. The table lists 1.5 million to 2.5 million clones, approximately 94% of them singletons. Naivety among CD8 cells was defined by CD45RO negativity and positive CCR7 selection, thereby excluding terminally differentiated effector memory CD45RA+ cells. Sample: naive CD8+ T cells sorted from blood. Every receptor here comes from a young man in good health.

CDR3 sequence: CSVGTSGSLETQYF. The CDR3 DNA reads as TGCAGCGTTGGGACTAGCGGGAGTTTGGAGACCCAGTACTTC. The chain has TRBV29-1 and TRBJ2-5, with 13 bases aligning to TRBD2. Germline values: CDR1 SQVTM, CDR2 ANQGSEA. The trim removed 4 bases at V and 5 bases at J, leaving 4 bases unmatched. CDR3 size: 14 residues.

The genes are TRBV21-1 and TRBJ2-3; the table's D call TRBD2 went unverified against the DNA. TRBV21-1 is noted as a pseudogene. The CDR3 totals 17 residues. CDR3 coding DNA: TGTGCCAGCCCTGTATTTAGGGGGGGGCCGGGCACAGATACGCAGTATTTT. Translation: CASPVFRGGPGTDTQYF.

The rearrangement uses TRBV29-1 and TRBJ2-5; D may match TRBD1 or TRBD2 (6 bases each). Per germline, CDR1 SQVTM and CDR2 ANQGSEA. The CDR3 loop spans 14 amino acids. V shed 3 bases and J shed 2 bases, with 13 bases lying between them. CDR3 coding DNA: TGCAGCGTTGAGGGGGGACATATACAAGAGACCCAGTACTTC. It specifies CSVEGGHIQETQYF.

The chain carries TRBV6-1 and TRBJ2-7; D might be TRBD1 (5 bases). Germline CDR1 MNHNS, CDR2 SASEGT. The CDR3 totals 17 residues. The V gene lost 4 bases and the J gene lost 5 bases, with 24 bases spanning the gap. Written as DNA, the CDR3 is TGTGCCAGCAGTGTCGGTGCCACATGGGGCCTACTACACGAGCAGTACTTC. Its protein product is CASSVGATWGLLHEQYF.

This clone was detected once. This chain links TRBV5-1 with TRBJ2-3; unclear D gene. Deletions cut 4 bases from V and 4 bases from J, with 10 bases between. The CDR3 has 13 amino acids. Germline V gene lookup returns CDR1 SGHRS and CDR2 YFSETQ. As DNA, the CDR3 is TGCGCCAGCAGCCGAACGACCTCAGATACGCAGTATTTT. Translation: CASSRTTSDTQYF. The full variable domain, with the rest looked up from reference TRBV5-1 and TRBJ2-3, is KAGVTQTPRYLIKTRGQQVTLSCSPISGHRSVSWYQQTPGQGLQFLFEYFSETQRNKGNFPGRFSGRQFSNSRSEMNVSTLELGDSALYLCASSRTTSDTQYFGPGTRLTVL.

The chain employs TRBV10-3 and TRBJ2-1; D ambiguous. The V gene's germline CDR1 is ENHRY and CDR2 SYGVKD. CDR3 length equals 15 residues. Trimming left V 7 bases short and J 0 bases short, with 13 bases between. CDR3 region: CAITKDGSSYNEQFF. DNA for the CDR3: TGTGCCATCACCAAGGACGGAAGCTCCTACAATGAGCAGTTCTTC.

V is TRBV13 and J is TRBJ2-2; D may match TRBD1 or TRBD2 (5 bases each). The CDR3 consists of 16 residues. Trimming left V 6 bases short and J 3 bases short, with 17 bases between. From germline, CDR1 is PRHDT and CDR2 FYEKMQ (reference sequence). The CDR3 loop reads CASRERGDGHTGELFF. CDR3 bases: TGTGCCAGCAGGGAGAGGGGCGATGGGCACACCGGGGAGCTGTTTTTT.

The V call is TRBV11-2, the J call TRBJ1-2; D is ambiguous. The V end lost 10 bases, the J end lost 4 bases, and 13 bases lay between the germline ends. This CDR3 is 12 amino acids long. CDR1 and CDR2 from the germline V gene are SGHAT and FQNNGV. The CDR3 region has the DNA TGTGCCACCTCGGGAGAGACCTATGGCTACACCTTC. It yields the protein CATSGETYGYTF.

V is TRBV7-2 and J is TRBJ2-5; unclear D gene. The CDR3 length is 14 residues. Trimming shortened V by 1 base and J by 5 bases, and 11 bases separated the two germline ends. Germline CDR1 SGHTA, CDR2 FQGNSA. The CDR3 protein is CASSLVMVAETQYF. CDR3 DNA sequence: TGTGCCAGCAGCTTAGTTATGGTGGCCGAGACCCAGTACTTC.

Comments on this clone: The sample has other DNA sequences that encode this CDR3 too. CDR3 residues: CASSVGGGNQPQHF. As DNA, the CDR3 is TGTGCCAGCAGCGTCGGGGGGGGCAATCAGCCCCAGCATTTT. The V gene is TRBV9, the J gene TRBJ1-5; TRBD1 might be the D (5 bases). This CDR3 has 14 residues. V shed 2 bases and J shed 2 bases, with 8 bases lying between them. CDR1 is SGDLS, CDR2 YYNGEE, per germline.

The chain's CDR3 is CASSQDTLDREVVEQFF. CDR3 coding DNA: TGTGCCAGCAGCCAAGATACTTTGGACAGGGAGGTCGTGGAGCAGTTCTTC. This rearrangement joins TRBV4-2 to TRBJ2-1; the match to TRBD1 covers 8 bases. Looked up from germline, CDR1 is LGHNA and CDR2 is YNFKEQ. The junction had 14 bases not matched to a gene; V was cut back by 0 bases and J by 10 bases. The CDR3 is made up of 17 amino acids.

As concerns this clone: The same CDR3 is also encoded by other DNA sequences in this sample. The gene calls are TRBV2 and TRBJ1-5, with no clear D. Deletions cut 6 bases from V and 0 bases from J, with 3 bases between. The CDR3 is 12 amino acids. CDR1 and CDR2 (germline): SNHLY, FYNNEI. The CDR3 bases are TGTGCCAGCAGGGGTAGCAATCAGCCCCAGCATTTT. It yields the protein CASRGSNQPQHF. Looking up the rest from reference TRBV2 and TRBJ1-5 gives the full variable domain: EPEVTQTPSHQVTQMGQEVILRCVPISNHLYFYWYRQILGQKVEFLVSFYNNEISEKSEIFDDQFSVERPDGSNFTLKIRSTKLEDSAMYFCASRGSNQPQHFGDGTRLSIL.

This chain joins TRBV13 and TRBJ2-2; 7 nucleotides line up with TRBD2. CDR3 length: 15 residues. Trimming removed 8 bases from V and 4 bases from J; junction bases left unmatched: 10. Germline values: CDR1 PRHDT, CDR2 FYEKMQ (reference sequence). As DNA, the CDR3 is TGTGCCAGCGCTACGGGAGGCCCGGGCACCGGGGAGCTGTTTTTT. The encoded protein is CASATGGPGTGELFF. The variable domain in full, with the rest retrieved from reference TRBV13 and TRBJ2-2, is AAGVIQSPRHLIKEKRETATLKCYPIPRHDTVYWYQQGPGQDPQFLISFYEKMQSDKGSIPDRFSAQQFSDYHSELNMSSLELGDSALYFCASATGGPGTGELFFGEGSRLTVL.

V and J are TRBV19 and TRBJ2-7; D might be TRBD1 (5 bases). Per germline, CDR1 LNHDA and CDR2 SQIVND (reference sequence). The CDR3 spans 14 residues. V lost 3 bases and J 3 bases, leaving 12 bases between the germline ends. The CDR3 reads CASSIGSQGYEQYF. In DNA, the CDR3 is TGTGCCAGTAGTATTGGCTCCCAGGGCTACGAGCAGTACTTC.